This is a list of T cell receptor beta chains from one sample in a study of post-analysis software for immune sequencing data. Using its own MiXCR run on the PCR reads, TCRdb lists one record per CDR3 protein. The sample includes fewer than 700,000 distinct CDR3 sequences, roughly 40% seen only once; the top ten take 1.7%. The material sequenced was blood. These receptors came from a girl aged 10-17 years with multiple sclerosis. The CDR3 runs from the conserved cysteine through the conserved F or W.

J gene,V gene,CDR3 length,CDR3 protein
TRBJ2-4,TRBV20-1,14,CSGEGALAKNIQYF
TRBJ1-4,TRBV9,13,CASSAGDREKLFF
TRBJ2-7,TRBV20-1,16,CSARAPLGGSHYEQYF
TRBJ2-4,TRBV12-3/TRBV12-4,16,CASSSDGGVAKNIQYF
TRBJ1-2,TRBV30,13,CAWTGLTNYGYTF
TRBJ1-2,TRBV4-1,14,CASSQERGQDGYTF
TRBJ1-2,TRBV10-3,13,CAAAGDLITGYTF
TRBJ1-5,TRBV7-9,14,CASSLGQGGQPQHF
TRBJ1-2,TRBV6-4,14,CASSRTGLGYGYTF
TRBJ2-5,TRBV15,12,CATSRKGETQYF
TRBJ2-1,TRBV28,16,CASDRGQGRSYNGQFF
TRBJ1-5,TRBV21-1,14,CASSKGTVCQPQHF
TRBJ2-3,TRBV6-5,15,CASSYPGASGGTQYF
TRBJ2-1,TRBV5-1,19,CASSTAPRQPHYGLNEQFF
TRBJ2-7,TRBV12-3/TRBV12-4,12,CASSLTGGEQYF
TRBJ1-2,TRBV20-1,13,CSATDRDHYGYTF